This entry concerns a single TCR beta chain. As originally analysed: Estimation of nucleated cell counts was performed using reference gene primer amplification. The data were produced by immunoSEQ multiplex PCR, yet TCRdb's version contains in-frame clones alone and is incomplete. V and J calls and clone size are copied from that table; D and trimming were computed from the DNA. The profile shows a few hundred thousand clones, more than 75% of them singletons. The data were taken from a study of blood T cell repertoires in COVID-19. For the study at large: COVID-19 samples collected from the United States, Italy and Spain covered acute and convalescent phases. T cells, B-cell-depleted T cells, or PBMCs supplied cDNA or gDNA.

Germline V lookup: CDR1 KGHSH, CDR2 LQKENI. The CDR3 length is 14 residues. V lost 8 bases and J lost 3; bases outside the gene matches: 6. The source of this sequence is a man in his fifties with active or convalescent COVID-19. The specimen was peripheral blood. The rearrangement joins TRBV18 to TRBJ2-5; TRBD1 matches at 10 bases. The CDR3: CASTTGQGEETQYF. The CDR3 DNA reads TGTGCCAGCACTACCGGACAGGGGGAAGAGACCCAGTACTTC.